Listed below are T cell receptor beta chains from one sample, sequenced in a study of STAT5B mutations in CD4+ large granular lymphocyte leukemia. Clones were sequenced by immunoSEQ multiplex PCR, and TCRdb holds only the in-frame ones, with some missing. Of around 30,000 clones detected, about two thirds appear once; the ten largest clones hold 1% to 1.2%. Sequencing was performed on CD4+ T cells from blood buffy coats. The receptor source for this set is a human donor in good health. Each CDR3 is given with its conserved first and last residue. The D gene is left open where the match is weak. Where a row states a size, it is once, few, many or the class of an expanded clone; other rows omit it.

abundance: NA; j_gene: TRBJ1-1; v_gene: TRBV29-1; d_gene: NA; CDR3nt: TGCAGCGTCGCAGGGATTGGAGACACTGAAGCTTTCTTT; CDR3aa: CSVAGIGDTEAFF
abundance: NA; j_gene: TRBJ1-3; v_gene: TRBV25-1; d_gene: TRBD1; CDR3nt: TGTGCCAGCACACAGGGGGCAATCGGAACCATATATTTT; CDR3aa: CASTQGAIGTIYF
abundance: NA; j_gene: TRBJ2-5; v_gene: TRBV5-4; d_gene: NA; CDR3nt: TGTGCCAGCACCACCCGAGGCCAGGGGACCCAGTACTTC; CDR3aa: CASTTRGQGTQYF
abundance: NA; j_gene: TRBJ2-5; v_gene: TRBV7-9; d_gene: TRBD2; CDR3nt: TGTGCCAGCAGCTTGGGACTAGCTCACGAGACCCAGTACTTC; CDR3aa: CASSLGLAHETQYF
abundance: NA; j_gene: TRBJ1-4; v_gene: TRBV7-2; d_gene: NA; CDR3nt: TGTGCCAGCAGGCAGGGTCCCACCCGAGGAAAACTGTTTTTT; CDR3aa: CASRQGPTRGKLFF
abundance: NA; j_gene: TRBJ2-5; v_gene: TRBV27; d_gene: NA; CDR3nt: TGTGCCAGCAGACAGATGCTTGGGGGTTGGGAGACCCAGTACTTC; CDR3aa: CASRQMLGGWETQYF
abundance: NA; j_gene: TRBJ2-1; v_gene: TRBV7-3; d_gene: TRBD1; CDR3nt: TGTGCCAGCAGCTTAGACAGGGGGACCTACAATGAGCAGTTCTTC; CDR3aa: CASSLDRGTYNEQFF
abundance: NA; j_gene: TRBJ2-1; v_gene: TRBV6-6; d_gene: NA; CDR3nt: TGTGCCAGCAGTTACTCGAATCTGGGAACCTACAATGAGCAGTTCTTC; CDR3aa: CASSYSNLGTYNEQFF
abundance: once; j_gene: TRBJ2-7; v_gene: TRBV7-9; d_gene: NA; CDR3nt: TGTGCCAGCAGCTTAGGTGGGGTCTACGAGCAGTACTTC; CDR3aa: CASSLGGVYEQYF
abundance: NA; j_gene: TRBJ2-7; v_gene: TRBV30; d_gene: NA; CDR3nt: TGTGCCGGGGGACGGACAAGGGACGAGCAGTACTTC; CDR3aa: CAGGRTRDEQYF
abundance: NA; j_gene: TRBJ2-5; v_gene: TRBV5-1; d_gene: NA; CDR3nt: TGCGCCAGCAGGGGAGGTGGTCCCGAAGAGACCCAGTACTTC; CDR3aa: CASRGGGPEETQYF
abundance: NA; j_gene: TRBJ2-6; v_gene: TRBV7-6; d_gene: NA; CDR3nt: TGTGCCAGCAGCACCGACAAGGACTTATCAACTGGGGCCAACGTCCTGACTTTC; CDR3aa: CASSTDKDLSTGANVLTF
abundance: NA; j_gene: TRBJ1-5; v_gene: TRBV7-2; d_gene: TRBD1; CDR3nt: TGTGCCAGCAGCTTAGCGGGACAGCATCAGCCCCAGCATTTT; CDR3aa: CASSLAGQHQPQHF
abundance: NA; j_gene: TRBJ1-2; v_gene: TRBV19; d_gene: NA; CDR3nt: TGTGCCAGTAGTCCGGACGGGAACTATGGCTACACCTTC; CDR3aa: CASSPDGNYGYTF
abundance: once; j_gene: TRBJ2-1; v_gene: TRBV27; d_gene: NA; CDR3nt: TGTGCCAGCAGTTTACGGGGGCGGGGCGATGAGCAGTTCTTC; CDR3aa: CASSLRGRGDEQFF
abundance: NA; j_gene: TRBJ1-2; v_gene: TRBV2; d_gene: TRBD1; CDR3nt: TGTGCCAGCAGTCAACAGGGGGCCTCTCCTTTTCTTAACTATGGCTACACCTTC; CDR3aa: CASSQQGASPFLNYGYTF
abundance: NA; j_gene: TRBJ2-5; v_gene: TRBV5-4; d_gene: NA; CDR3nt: TGTGCCAGCAGCTTAGGAGCGGTTGAGACCCAGTACTTC; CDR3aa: CASSLGAVETQYF
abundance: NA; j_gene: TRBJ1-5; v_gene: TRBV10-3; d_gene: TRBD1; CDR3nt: TGTGCCATCAGTAGGGACAGCGACCAGCCCCAGCATTTT; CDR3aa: CAISRDSDQPQHF
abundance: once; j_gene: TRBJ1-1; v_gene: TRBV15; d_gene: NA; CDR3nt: TGTGCCACCAGCCCACTGGGACGGTCAGAAGCTTTCTTT; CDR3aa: CATSPLGRSEAFF
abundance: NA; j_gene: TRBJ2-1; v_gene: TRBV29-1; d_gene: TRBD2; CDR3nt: TGCAGCTCCTCAATGTTGGGGGGCCGGCGGGAGGGCCGATCCTACAATGAGCAGTTCTTC; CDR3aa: CSSSMLGGRREGRSYNEQFF
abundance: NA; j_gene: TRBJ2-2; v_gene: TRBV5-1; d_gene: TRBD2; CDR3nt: TGCGCCAGCAGCCGATTAGCGGGAGAAGGGACCGGGGAGCTGTTTTTT; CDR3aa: CASSRLAGEGTGELFF
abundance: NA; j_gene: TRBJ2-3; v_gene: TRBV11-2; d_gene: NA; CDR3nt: TGTGCCAGCACCCCAATGAGCAGCACAGATACGCAGTATTTT; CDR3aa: CASTPMSSTDTQYF
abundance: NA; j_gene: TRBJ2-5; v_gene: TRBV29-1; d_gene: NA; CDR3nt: TGCAGCGTTGAAGATCGGGTAGGGGGGGCGACCCAGTACTTC; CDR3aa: CSVEDRVGGATQYF
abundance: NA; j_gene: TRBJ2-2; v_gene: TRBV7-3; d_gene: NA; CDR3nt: TGTGCCAGCAGCCCGTGGGGGGCGGGATTCACCGGGGAGCTGTTTTTT; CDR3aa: CASSPWGAGFTGELFF
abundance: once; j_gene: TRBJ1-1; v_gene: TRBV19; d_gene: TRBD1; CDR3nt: TGTGCCAGTACCTCAACGACAGGGAGAGGCCGTATGAACACTGAAGCTTTCTTT; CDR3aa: CASTSTTGRGRMNTEAFF
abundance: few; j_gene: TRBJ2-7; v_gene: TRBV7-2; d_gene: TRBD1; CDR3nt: TGTGCCAGCAGCTTAGGGATACAGGGGAACGAGCAGTACTTC; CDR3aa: CASSLGIQGNEQYF
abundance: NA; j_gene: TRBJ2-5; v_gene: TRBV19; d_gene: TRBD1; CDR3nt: TGTGCCAGTATGGGGGGACAGGGAGGGGAGACCCAGTACTTC; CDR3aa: CASMGGQGGETQYF
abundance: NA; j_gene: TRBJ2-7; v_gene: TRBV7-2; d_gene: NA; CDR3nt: TGTGCCAGCAGCTTAGGGCAGGACCCCCTCTACGAGCAGTACTTC; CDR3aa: CASSLGQDPLYEQYF
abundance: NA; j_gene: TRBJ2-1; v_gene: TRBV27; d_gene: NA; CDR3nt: TGTGCCAGCAGTTCTGGGGGGAAATACAATGAGCAGTTCTTC; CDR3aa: CASSSGGKYNEQFF
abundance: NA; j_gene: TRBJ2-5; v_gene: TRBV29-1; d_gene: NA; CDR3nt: TGCAGCGTTGAACTGTGGGGCGAGACCCAGTACTTC; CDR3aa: CSVELWGETQYF
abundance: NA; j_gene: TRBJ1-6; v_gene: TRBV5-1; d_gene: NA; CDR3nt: TGCGCCAGCAGCTTGAATCTGGGGGCTAATTCACCCCTCCACTTT; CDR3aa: CASSLNLGANSPLHF
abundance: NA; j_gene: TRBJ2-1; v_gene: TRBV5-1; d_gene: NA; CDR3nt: TGCGCCAGCAGCGAAGGAAGCTCCTACAATGAGCAGTTCTTC; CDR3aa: CASSEGSSYNEQFF
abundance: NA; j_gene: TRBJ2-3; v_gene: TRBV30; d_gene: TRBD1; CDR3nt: TGTGCCTGGAGCACAGGGGGCACAGATACGCAGTATTTT; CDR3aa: CAWSTGGTDTQYF
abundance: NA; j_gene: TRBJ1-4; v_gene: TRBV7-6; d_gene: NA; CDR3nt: TGTGCCAGCAGCCCAACGGGGTCGTACAATGAAAAACTGTTTTTT; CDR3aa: CASSPTGSYNEKLFF
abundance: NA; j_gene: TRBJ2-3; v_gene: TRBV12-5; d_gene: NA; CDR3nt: TGTGCTAGTGGTACAGAGGCAGATACGCAGTATTTT; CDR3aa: CASGTEADTQYF
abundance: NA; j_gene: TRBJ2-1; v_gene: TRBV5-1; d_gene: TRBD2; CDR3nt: TGCGCCAGCAGCTCATCCCAAGCGGGAGGATGGAATGAGCAGTTCTTC; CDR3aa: CASSSSQAGGWNEQFF
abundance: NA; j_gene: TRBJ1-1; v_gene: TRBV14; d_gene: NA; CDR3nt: TGTGCCAGCAGCCTTGGGCAGGGACGATGGACTGAAGCTTTCTTT; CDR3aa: CASSLGQGRWTEAFF
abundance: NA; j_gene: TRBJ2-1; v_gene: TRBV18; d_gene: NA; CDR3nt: TGTGCCAGCTCACCACGGACGAGGTCCGGCCTCAGCTCCTACAATGAGCAGTTCTTC; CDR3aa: CASSPRTRSGLSSYNEQFF
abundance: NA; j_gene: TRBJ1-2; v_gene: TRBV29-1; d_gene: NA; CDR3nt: TGCAGCGTTGACCAGGGGTTTGTTGGCTACACCTTC; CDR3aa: CSVDQGFVGYTF
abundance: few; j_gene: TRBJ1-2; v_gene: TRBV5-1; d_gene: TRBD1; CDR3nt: TGCGCCAGCAGCTCCGGGACAGGGAATGGCTACACCTTC; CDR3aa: CASSSGTGNGYTF
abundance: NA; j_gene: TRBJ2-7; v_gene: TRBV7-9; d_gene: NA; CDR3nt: TGTGCCAGCAGCCTGATGGGGGTGAGGTACGAGCAGTACTTC; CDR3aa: CASSLMGVRYEQYF
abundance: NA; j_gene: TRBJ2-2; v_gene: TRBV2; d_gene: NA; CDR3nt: TGTGCCAGCAGGGAGGACGGGACGACCGGGGAGCTGTTTTTT; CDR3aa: CASREDGTTGELFF
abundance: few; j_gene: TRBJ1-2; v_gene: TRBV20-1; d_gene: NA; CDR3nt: TGCAGTGCTAGAGTTTCATATGGCTACACCTTC; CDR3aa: CSARVSYGYTF
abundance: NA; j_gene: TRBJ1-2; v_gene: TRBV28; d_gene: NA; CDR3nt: TGTGCCAGCAGTTTCGACAGCAACTATGGCTACACCTTC; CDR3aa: CASSFDSNYGYTF
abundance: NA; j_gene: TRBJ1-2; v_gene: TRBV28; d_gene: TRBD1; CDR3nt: TGTGCCAGCAGTACCGGGACAGGGACCCTCTATGGCTACACCTTC; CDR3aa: CASSTGTGTLYGYTF
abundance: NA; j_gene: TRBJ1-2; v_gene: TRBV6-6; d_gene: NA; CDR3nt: TGTGCCAGCAGTGAGCCTCATATGTACTATGGCTACACCTTC; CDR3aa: CASSEPHMYYGYTF
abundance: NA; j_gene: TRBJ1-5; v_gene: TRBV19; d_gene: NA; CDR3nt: TGTGCCAGTAGCCAAGACAGAAATCAGCCCCAGCATTTT; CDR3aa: CASSQDRNQPQHF
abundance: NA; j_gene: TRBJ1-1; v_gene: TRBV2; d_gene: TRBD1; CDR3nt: TGTGCCAGCTCGGACAGGGCAGTACTGAAGGCTTTCTTT; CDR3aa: CASSDRAVLKAFF
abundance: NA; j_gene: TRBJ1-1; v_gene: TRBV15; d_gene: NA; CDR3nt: TGTGCCACCAGCAGAGATCGTACAGAGAACACTGAAGCTTTCTTT; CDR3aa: CATSRDRTENTEAFF
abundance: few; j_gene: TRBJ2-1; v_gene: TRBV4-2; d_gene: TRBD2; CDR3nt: TGTGCCAGCAGTCCAACCGGGACTAGCGAGCAGTTCTTC; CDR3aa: CASSPTGTSEQFF
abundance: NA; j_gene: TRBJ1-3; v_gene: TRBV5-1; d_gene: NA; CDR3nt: TGCGCCAGCAGCTTGGGGCCGGGGCCAAGCTCTGGAAACACCATATATTTT; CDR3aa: CASSLGPGPSSGNTIYF
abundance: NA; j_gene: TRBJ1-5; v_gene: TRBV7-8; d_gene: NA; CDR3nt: TGTGCCAGCAGCTTAGCGAACGATCAGCCCCAGCATTTT; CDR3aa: CASSLANDQPQHF
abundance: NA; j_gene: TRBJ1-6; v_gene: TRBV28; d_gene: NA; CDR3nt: TGTGCCAGCAGCCTGGGCCCCAATAATTCACCCCTCCACTTT; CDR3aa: CASSLGPNNSPLHF
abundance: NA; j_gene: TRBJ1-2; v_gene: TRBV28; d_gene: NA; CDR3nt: TGTGCCAGCAGCACCAACTATGGCTACACCTTC; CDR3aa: CASSTNYGYTF
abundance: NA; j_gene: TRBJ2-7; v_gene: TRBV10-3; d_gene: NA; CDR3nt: TGTGCCATCAGCTCCAGTTTGTACGAGCAGTACTTC; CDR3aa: CAISSSLYEQYF
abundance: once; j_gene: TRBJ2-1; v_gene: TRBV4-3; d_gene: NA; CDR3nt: TGCGCCAGCAGCCAAGATTGGGGGACCTACAATGAGCAGTTCTTC; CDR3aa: CASSQDWGTYNEQFF
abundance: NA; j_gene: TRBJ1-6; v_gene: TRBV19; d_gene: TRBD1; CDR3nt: TGTGCCAGTAGTGCCCGAGCAAGACAGGGGACAAGCTCCTATAATTCACCCCTCCACTTT; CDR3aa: CASSARARQGTSSYNSPLHF
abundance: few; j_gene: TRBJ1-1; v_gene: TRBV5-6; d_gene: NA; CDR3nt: TGTGCCAGCAGCAACATTAGCCCCATGAACACTGAAGCTTTCTTT; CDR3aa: CASSNISPMNTEAFF
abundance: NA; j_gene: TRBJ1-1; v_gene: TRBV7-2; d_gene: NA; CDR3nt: TGTGCCAGCAGCTTAAAGTTTGGGGATGAAGCTTTCTTT; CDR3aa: CASSLKFGDEAFF